The sequence of this T cell receptor (beta chain) was determined in a study of blood T cell repertoires in COVID-19. Trimming left V 5 bases short and J 2 bases short, with 12 bases between. CDR1 SEHNR and CDR2 FQNEAQ come from the germline V gene (reference sequence). The CDR3 extends over 14 amino acids. Profiling relied on immunoSEQ multiplex PCR, and the TCRdb table lists in-frame clones only, not all of them. The sample includes some 110,000 clones, roughly 87% of them seen just once. The sequence came from a human donor in a cohort sampled during active COVID-19. The chain joins TRBV7-9 to TRBJ2-5; D ambiguous. Sequenced sample: peripheral blood. The CDR3 region is CASSTSLVQETQYF. CDR3 nucleotides: TGTGCCAGCAGCACCAGCCTAGTTCAAGAGACCCAGTACTTC.